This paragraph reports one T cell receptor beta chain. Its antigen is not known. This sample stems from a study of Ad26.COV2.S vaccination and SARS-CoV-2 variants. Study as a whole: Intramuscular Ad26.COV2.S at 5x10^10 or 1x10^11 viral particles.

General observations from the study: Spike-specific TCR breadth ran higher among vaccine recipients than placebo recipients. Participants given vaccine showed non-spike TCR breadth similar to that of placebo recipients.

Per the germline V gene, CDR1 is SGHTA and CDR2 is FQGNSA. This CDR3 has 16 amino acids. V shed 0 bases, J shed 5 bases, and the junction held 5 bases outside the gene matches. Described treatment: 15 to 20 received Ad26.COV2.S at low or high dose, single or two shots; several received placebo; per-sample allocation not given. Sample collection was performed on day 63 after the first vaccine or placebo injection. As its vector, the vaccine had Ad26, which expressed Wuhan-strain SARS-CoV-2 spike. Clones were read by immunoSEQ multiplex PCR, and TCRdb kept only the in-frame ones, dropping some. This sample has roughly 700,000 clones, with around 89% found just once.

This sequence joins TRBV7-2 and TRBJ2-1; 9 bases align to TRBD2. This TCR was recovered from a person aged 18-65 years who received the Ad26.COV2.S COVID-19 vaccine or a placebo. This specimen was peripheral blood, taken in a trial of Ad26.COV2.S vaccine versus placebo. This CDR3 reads CASSLASSGNNNEQFF. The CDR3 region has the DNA TGTGCCAGCAGCTTAGCGTCTAGCGGGAACAACAATGAGCAGTTCTTC.